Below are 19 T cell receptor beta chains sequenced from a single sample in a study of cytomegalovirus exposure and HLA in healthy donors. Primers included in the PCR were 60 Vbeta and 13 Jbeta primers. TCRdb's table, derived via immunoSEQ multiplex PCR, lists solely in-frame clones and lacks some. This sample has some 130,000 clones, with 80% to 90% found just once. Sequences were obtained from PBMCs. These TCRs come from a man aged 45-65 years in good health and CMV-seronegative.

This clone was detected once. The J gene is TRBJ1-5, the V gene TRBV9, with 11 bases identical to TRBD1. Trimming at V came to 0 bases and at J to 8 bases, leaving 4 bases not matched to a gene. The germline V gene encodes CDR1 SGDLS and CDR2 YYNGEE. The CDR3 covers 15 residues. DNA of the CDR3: TGTGCCAGCAGCGTAGGGGGACAGGGGGGGGAGCCCCAGCATTTT. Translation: CASSVGGQGGEPQHF.

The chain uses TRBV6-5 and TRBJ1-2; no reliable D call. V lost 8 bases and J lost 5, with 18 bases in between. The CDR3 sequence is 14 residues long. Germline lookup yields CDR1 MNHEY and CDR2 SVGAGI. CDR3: CASGSGWVSYGYTF. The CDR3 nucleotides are TGTGCCAGCGGCAGCGGTTGGGTAAGTTATGGCTACACCTTC.

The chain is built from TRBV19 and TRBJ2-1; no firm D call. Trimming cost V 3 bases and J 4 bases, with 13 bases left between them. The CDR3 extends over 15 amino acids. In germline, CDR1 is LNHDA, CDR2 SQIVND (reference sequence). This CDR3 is CASSMNSFAYNEQFF. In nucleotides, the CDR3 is TGTGCCAGTAGTATGAACAGTTTTGCGTACAATGAGCAGTTCTTC. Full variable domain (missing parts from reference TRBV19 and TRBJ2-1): DGGITQSPKYLFRKEGQNVTLSCEQNLNHDAMYWYRQDPGQGLRLIYYSQIVNDFQKGDIAEGYSVSREKKESFPLTVTSAQKNPTAFYLCASSMNSFAYNEQFFGPGTRLTVL.

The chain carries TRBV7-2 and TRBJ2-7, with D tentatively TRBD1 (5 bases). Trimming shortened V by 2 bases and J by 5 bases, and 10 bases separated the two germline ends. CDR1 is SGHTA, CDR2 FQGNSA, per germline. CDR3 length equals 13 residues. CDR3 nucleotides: TGTGCCAGCAGCTTATCAGGGAACCACGAGCAGTACTTC. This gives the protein CASSLSGNHEQYF.

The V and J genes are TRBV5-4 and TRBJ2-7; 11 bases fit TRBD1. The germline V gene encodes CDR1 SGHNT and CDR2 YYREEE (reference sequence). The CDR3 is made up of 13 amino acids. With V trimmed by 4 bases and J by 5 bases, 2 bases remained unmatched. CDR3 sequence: CASSRDRGDEQYF. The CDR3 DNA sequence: TGTGCCAGCAGCCGGGACAGGGGGGACGAGCAGTACTTC. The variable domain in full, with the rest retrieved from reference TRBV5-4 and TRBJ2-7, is ETGVTQSPTHLIKTRGQQVTLRCSSQSGHNTVSWYQQALGQGPQFIFQYYREEENGRGNFPPRFSGLQFPNYSSELNVNALELDDSALYLCASSRDRGDEQYFGPGTRLTVT.

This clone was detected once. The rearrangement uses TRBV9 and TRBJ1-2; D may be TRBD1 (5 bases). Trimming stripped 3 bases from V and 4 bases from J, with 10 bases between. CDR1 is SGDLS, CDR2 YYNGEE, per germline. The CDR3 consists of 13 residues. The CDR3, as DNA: TGTGCCAGCAGCGAGGCCGGGGGCTATGGCTACACCTTC. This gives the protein CASSEAGGYGYTF.

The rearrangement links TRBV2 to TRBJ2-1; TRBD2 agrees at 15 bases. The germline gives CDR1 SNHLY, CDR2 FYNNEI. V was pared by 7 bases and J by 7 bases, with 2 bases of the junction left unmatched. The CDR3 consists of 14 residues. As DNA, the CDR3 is TGTGCCAGCATCGGACTAGCGGGGGGGAATGAGCAGTTCTTC. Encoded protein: CASIGLAGGNEQFF.

As DNA, the CDR3 is TGTGCCAGCAGTTACTCCCCGACAGGGTCGGGCTCACCCCTCCACTTT. Translation: CASSYSPTGSGSPLHF. V and J are TRBV6-5 and TRBJ1-6; 7 bases match TRBD1. The CDR3 is 16 residues long. CDR1 MNHEY and CDR2 SVGAGI come from the germline V gene. V was clipped by 0 bases and J by 10 bases; unmatched bases: 9.

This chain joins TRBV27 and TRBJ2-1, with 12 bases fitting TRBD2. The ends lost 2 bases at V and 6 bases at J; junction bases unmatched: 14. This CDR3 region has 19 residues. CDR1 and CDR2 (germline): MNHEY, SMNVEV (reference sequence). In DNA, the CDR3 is TGTGCCAGCAGTTTAACCCTAGCGGGGGGGCCTCCATACGTCAATGAGCAGTTCTTC. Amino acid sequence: CASSLTLAGGPPYVNEQFF.

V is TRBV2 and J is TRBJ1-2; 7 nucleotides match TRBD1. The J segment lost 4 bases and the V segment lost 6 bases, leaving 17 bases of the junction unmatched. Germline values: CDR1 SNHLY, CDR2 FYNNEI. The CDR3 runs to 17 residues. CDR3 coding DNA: TGTGCCAGCAGGAACGTGCGGCCGACAGGGTTGGTCTATGGCTACACCTTC. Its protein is CASRNVRPTGLVYGYTF.

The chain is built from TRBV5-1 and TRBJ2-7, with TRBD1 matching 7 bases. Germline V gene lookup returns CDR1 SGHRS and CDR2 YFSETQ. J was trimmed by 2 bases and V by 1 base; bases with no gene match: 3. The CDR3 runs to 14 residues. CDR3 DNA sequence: TGCGCCAGCAGCTTGACAGGGGACCCCTACGAGCAGTACTTC. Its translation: CASSLTGDPYEQYF.

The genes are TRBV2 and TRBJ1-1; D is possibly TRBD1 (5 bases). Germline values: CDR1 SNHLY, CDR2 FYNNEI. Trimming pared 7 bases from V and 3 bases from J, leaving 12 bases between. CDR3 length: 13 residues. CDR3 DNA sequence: TGTGCCAGCATCTTAGGGGTGTACACTGAAGCTTTCTTT. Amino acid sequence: CASILGVYTEAFF. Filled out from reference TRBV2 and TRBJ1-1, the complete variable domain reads EPEVTQTPSHQVTQMGQEVILRCVPISNHLYFYWYRQILGQKVEFLVSFYNNEISEKSEIFDDQFSVERPDGSNFTLKIRSTKLEDSAMYFCASILGVYTEAFFGQGTRLTVV.

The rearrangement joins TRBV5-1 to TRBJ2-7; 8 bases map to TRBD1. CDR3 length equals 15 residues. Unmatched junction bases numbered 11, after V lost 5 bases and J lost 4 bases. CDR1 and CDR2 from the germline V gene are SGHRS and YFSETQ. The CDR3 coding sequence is TGCGCCAGCAGATTCCTACCGGGACAGGCATACGAGCAGTACTTC. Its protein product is CASRFLPGQAYEQYF.

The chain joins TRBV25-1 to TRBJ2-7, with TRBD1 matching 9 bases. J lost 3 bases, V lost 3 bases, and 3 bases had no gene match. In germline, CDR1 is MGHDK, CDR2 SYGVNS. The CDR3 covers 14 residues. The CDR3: CASSEDRGGYEQYF. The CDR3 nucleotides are TGTGCCAGCAGTGAGGACAGGGGAGGCTACGAGCAGTACTTC.

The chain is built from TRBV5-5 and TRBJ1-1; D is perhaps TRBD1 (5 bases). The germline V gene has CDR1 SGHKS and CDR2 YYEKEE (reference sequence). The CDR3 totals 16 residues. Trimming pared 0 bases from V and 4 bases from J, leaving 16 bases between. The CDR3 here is CASSLAPRSGGTEAFF. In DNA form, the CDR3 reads TGTGCCAGCAGCTTGGCCCCGAGGTCCGGGGGCACTGAAGCTTTCTTT.

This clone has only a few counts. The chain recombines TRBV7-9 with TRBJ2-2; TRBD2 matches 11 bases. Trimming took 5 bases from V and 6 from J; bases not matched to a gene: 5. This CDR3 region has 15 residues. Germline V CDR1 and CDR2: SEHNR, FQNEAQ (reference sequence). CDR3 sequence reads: CASSTLAGGSGELFF. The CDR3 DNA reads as TGTGCCAGCAGCACCCTAGCGGGGGGATCCGGGGAGCTGTTTTTT.

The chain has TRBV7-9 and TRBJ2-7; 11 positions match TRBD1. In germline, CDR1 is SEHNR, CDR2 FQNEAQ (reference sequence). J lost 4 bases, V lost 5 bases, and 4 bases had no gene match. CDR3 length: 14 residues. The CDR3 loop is CASSEGQGEYEQYF. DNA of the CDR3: TGTGCCAGCAGCGAGGGACAGGGGGAATACGAGCAGTACTTC.

CDR3 DNA sequence: TGTGCCAGCAGTGAAGCGGGGGCAATGGGACAAGTGACCACTGAAGCTTTCTTT. Protein sequence: CASSEAGAMGQVTTEAFF. J is TRBJ1-1 and V is TRBV2; a weak D match, TRBD1 (6 bases). The CDR3 is made up of 18 amino acids. V shed 0 bases and J shed 4 bases, with 21 bases lying between them. Looked up from germline, CDR1 is SNHLY and CDR2 is FYNNEI.

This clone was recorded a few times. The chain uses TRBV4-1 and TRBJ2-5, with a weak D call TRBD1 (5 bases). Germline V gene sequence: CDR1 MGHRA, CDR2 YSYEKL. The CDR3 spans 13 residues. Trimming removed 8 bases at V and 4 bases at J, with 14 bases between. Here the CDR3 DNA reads TGCGCCAGCTCACTACAGGCGACAGAGACCCAGTACTTC. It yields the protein CASSLQATETQYF.